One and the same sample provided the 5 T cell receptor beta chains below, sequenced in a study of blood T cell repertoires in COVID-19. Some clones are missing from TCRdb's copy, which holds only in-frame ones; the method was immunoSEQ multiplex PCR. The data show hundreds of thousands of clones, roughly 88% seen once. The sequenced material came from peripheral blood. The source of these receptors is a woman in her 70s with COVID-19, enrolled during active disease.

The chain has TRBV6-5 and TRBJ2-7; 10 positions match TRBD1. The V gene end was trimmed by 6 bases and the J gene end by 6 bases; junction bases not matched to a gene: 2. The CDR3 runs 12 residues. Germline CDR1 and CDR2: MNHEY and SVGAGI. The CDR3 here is CASRTGGSEQYF. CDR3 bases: TGTGCCAGCAGGACAGGGGGCAGCGAGCAGTACTTC.

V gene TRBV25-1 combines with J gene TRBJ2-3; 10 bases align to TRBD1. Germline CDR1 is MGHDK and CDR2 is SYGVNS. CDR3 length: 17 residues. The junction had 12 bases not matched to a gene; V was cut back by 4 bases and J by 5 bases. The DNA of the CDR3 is TGTGCCAGCAGTGGTAACACCGGGACAGGGGTTGGAGATACGCAGTATTTT. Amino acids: CASSGNTGTGVGDTQYF.

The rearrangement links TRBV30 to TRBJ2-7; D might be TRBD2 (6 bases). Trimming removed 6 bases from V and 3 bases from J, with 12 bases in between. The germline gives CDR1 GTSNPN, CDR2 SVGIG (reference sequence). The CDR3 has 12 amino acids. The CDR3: CACRPGDYEQYF. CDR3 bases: TGTGCCTGTCGACCGGGGGACTACGAGCAGTACTTC.

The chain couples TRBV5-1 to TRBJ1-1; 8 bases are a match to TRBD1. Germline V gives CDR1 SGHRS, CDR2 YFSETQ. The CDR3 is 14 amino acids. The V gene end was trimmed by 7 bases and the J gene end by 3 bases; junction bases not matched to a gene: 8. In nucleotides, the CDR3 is TGCGCCAGCGGACAGGGAAAGGGGTACACTGAAGCTTTCTTT. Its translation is CASGQGKGYTEAFF.

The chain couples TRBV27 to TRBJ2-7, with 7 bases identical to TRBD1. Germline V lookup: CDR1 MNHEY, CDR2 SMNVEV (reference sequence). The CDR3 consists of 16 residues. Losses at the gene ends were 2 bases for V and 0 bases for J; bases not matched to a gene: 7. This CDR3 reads CASSLRQGPSSYEQYF. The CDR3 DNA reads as TGTGCCAGCAGTTTAAGACAGGGCCCTAGCTCCTACGAGCAGTACTTC.